What follows are 3 T cell receptor beta chains derived from one specimen sequenced in a study of cytomegalovirus exposure and HLA in healthy donors. Amplification used 60 Vbeta primers and 13 Jbeta primers. TCRdb's table, derived via immunoSEQ multiplex PCR, lists solely in-frame clones and lacks some. Among under 200,000 clones listed, around 84% were seen once. Material: PBMCs. The receptors come from a young man in good health and CMV-seronegative.

The rearrangement links TRBV15 to TRBJ2-3; weak D call: TRBD1 (6 bases). Germline-derived CDR1 and CDR2 are LNHNV and YYDKDF (reference sequence). Between the trimmed V and J ends, which lost 1 base and 5 bases, there was a span of 13 bases. The CDR3 is 15 amino acids. The CDR3 bases are TGTGCCACCAGCAGAGGCCCCCTAGGGGGAGATACGCAGTATTTT. Its protein is CATSRGPLGGDTQYF.

The V call is TRBV20-1, the J call TRBJ2-1, with 9 bases fitting TRBD2. The CDR3 is 11 residues long. From germline, CDR1 is DFQATT and CDR2 SNEGSKA (reference sequence). The CDR3 DNA is TGCGAAGCGGGGGGCTACAATGAGCAGTTCTTC. Protein product: CEAGGYNEQFF.

V gene TRBV29-1 combines with J gene TRBJ2-2; 9 positions agree with TRBD1. The CDR3 is made up of 13 amino acids. J gave up 1 base and V 7 bases, and 1 base lay outside the gene matches. Germline V CDR1 and CDR2: SQVTM, ANQGSEA. The CDR3 reads CSADRGNTGELFF. Written as DNA, the CDR3 is TGCAGCGCGGACAGGGGGAACACCGGGGAGCTGTTTTTT.